One sample yielded the 25 T cell receptor beta chains listed below, sequenced in a study of cytomegalovirus exposure and HLA in healthy donors. With 60 Vbeta and 13 Jbeta primers, the PCR was carried out. Data came from immunoSEQ multiplex PCR; TCRdb stores just in-frame clones and leaves some out. The sample gives some 190,000 clones, about nine tenths of which show up once; roughly 1.3% is in the top ten. The specimen sequenced was PBMCs. These TCRs come from a man aged 25 to 45 in good health and CMV-seronegative.

The chain links TRBV6-5 to TRBJ1-3; 7 bases match TRBD1. Germline assignment: CDR1 MNHEY and CDR2 SVGAGI. The CDR3 has 15 residues. With V trimmed by 5 bases and J by 0 bases, 4 bases remained unmatched. In nucleotides, the CDR3 is TGTGCCAGCAGTCGACAGGGCAGCTCTGGAAACACCATATATTTT. Translated: CASSRQGSSGNTIYF.

A note on this clone: This same CDR3 is encoded by further DNA sequences in the sample. This chain connects TRBV9 to TRBJ2-3; TRBD1 aligns across 7 bases. The V and J ends lost 2 bases and 0 bases, in that order; junction bases with no gene match: 3. Germline V gene sequence: CDR1 SGDLS, CDR2 YYNGEE. The CDR3 runs 15 residues. The CDR3 here is CASSVGTASTDTQYF. CDR3 bases: TGTGCCAGCAGCGTGGGGACAGCGAGCACAGATACGCAGTATTTT.

This chain connects TRBV7-2 to TRBJ2-3; 15 bases map to TRBD2. Unmatched junction bases numbered 14, after V lost 5 bases and J lost 5 bases. This CDR3 comprises 19 residues. CDR1 and CDR2 (germline): SGHTA, FQGNSA. DNA of the CDR3: TGTGCCAGCAGCAAAACGGGACTAGCGGGGGGTGGGAGCGGAGATACGCAGTATTTT. This sequence encodes CASSKTGLAGGGSGDTQYF.

V and J are TRBV27 and TRBJ2-3, with a weak D call TRBD1 (6 bases). V was trimmed by 6 bases and J by 3 bases, leaving 10 bases between them. This CDR3 spans 13 amino acids. The germline gives CDR1 MNHEY, CDR2 SMNVEV (reference sequence). The CDR3 DNA is TGTGCCAGCAGGGACAGTAATACAGATACGCAGTATTTT. This translates into CASRDSNTDTQYF.

The chain couples TRBV29-1 to TRBJ2-5, with D possibly being TRBD1 (6 bases). Germline V gene data show CDR1 as SQVTM and CDR2 as ANQGSEA. V lost 7 bases and J 2 bases, leaving 14 bases between the germline ends. The CDR3 contains 13 residues. CDR3 nucleotide sequence: TGCAGCGCCCCCTCGACAGGACAAGAGACCCAGTACTTC. This codes for CSAPSTGQETQYF.

V is TRBV28 and J is TRBJ2-7; 10 bases align to TRBD2. The junction had 10 bases not matched to a gene; V was cut back by 6 bases and J by 5 bases. The CDR3 consists of 15 residues. Germline CDR1 MDHEN, CDR2 SYDVKM. The CDR3: CASRGPSGSFHEQYF. Written as DNA, the CDR3 is TGTGCCAGCAGAGGACCTAGCGGGAGTTTTCACGAGCAGTACTTC.

This clone has only a few counts. The V call is TRBV19, the J call TRBJ1-5; D gene uncertain. Trimming shortened V by 3 bases and J by 0 bases, and 15 bases separated the two germline ends. The CDR3 consists of 17 residues. CDR1 and CDR2 (germline): LNHDA, SQIVND (reference sequence). DNA for the CDR3: TGTGCCAGTAGTATGGGGAGCGGCCAGTATAGCAATCAGCCCCAGCATTTT. This gives the protein CASSMGSGQYSNQPQHF.

This chain joins TRBV2 and TRBJ2-5, with 7 nucleotides matching TRBD1. V gave up 7 bases and J gave up 3 bases; unmatched junction bases: 11. The length of the CDR3 is 15 residues. Germline-derived CDR1 and CDR2 are SNHLY and FYNNEI. CDR3 amino acids: CASMANRGREETQYF. The CDR3 DNA is TGTGCCAGCATGGCTAACAGGGGTCGGGAAGAGACCCAGTACTTC.

This clone was detected once. The chain combines TRBV29-1 with TRBJ1-1, with a weak D call TRBD1 (6 bases). Germline-derived CDR1 and CDR2 are SQVTM and ANQGSEA. This CDR3 has 13 residues. The V and J ends lost 4 bases and 4 bases respectively, with 13 bases between them. The CDR3 reads CSVGITGTTEAFF. The CDR3 nucleotides are TGCAGCGTTGGAATAACAGGGACCACTGAAGCTTTCTTT. The complete variable domain, with remaining parts taken from reference TRBV29-1 and TRBJ1-1, reads SAVISQKPSRDICQRGTSLTIQCQVDSQVTMMFWYRQQPGQSLTLIATANQGSEATYESGFVIDKFPISRPNLTFSTLTVSNMSPEDSSIYLCSVGITGTTEAFFGQGTRLTVV.

The genes are TRBV4-3 and TRBJ1-6, with D perhaps matching TRBD1 (5 bases). This CDR3 is built from 15 residues. Trimming shortened V by 4 bases and J by 10 bases, and 17 bases separated the two germline ends. CDR1 LGHNA and CDR2 YSLEER come from the germline V gene. CDR3 sequence (DNA): TGCGCCAGCAGCCCCGACCCAGGGTACCGATCACCCCTCCACTTT. Its protein product is CASSPDPGYRSPLHF.

The chain employs TRBV7-6 and TRBJ2-1; D may be TRBD1 (5 bases). This CDR3 has 14 amino acids. Trimming removed 5 bases from V and 8 bases from J, with 16 bases in between. Germline V gene lookup returns CDR1 SGHVS and CDR2 FNYEAQ. The CDR3: CASSLSQGSDEQFF. The CDR3, as DNA: TGTGCCAGCAGCCTATCGCAGGGTAGTGATGAGCAGTTCTTC.

A few counts support this clone. The chain carries TRBV19 and TRBJ2-5, with D possibly matching TRBD2 (6 bases). The CDR3 extends over 12 amino acids. Germline CDR1 reads LNHDA; CDR2 reads SQIVND (reference sequence). V was shortened by 8 bases and J by 5 bases, with 12 bases between the two germline ends. This CDR3 reads CASSGEEETQYF. The CDR3 region has the DNA TGTGCCAGTTCGGGGGAAGAGGAGACCCAGTACTTC.

The gene calls are TRBV25-1 and TRBJ1-2; 10 bases match TRBD1. J was trimmed by 5 bases and V by 6 bases; bases with no gene match: 0. This CDR3 contains 12 residues. CDR1 MGHDK and CDR2 SYGVNS come from the germline V gene. CDR3 sequence (DNA): TGTGCCAGCAGGGGACAGGGGTATGGCTACACCTTC. This encodes CASRGQGYGYTF.

The sample holds a few counts of this clone. This chain joins TRBV2 and TRBJ2-7; D is undetermined. This CDR3 region has 13 residues. Trimming stripped 1 base from V and 0 bases from J, with 4 bases between. Per germline, CDR1 SNHLY and CDR2 FYNNEI. In DNA form, the CDR3 reads TGTGCCAGCAGTGAAGGCAGCTCCTACGAGCAGTACTTC. Amino acid sequence: CASSEGSSYEQYF.

This chain joins TRBV18 and TRBJ1-4; D remains ambiguous. CDR1 and CDR2 from the germline V gene are KGHSH and LQKENI. V was shortened by 3 bases and J by 8 bases, with 16 bases between the two germline ends. CDR3 length: 15 amino acids. The CDR3 nucleotides read TGTGCCAGCTCACCTCAAACCAGAGGGCGAGAAAAACTGTTTTTT. This codes for CASSPQTRGREKLFF.

The gene calls are TRBV9 and TRBJ2-3, with unresolved D. V was cut by 3 bases and J by 1 base, with 9 bases left in between. Germline V gene lookup returns CDR1 SGDLS and CDR2 YYNGEE. The length of the CDR3 is 14 residues. The CDR3 sequence: CASSAMSGTDTQYF. The CDR3 DNA sequence: TGTGCCAGCAGCGCCATGTCGGGCACAGATACGCAGTATTTT.

The V and J genes are TRBV19 and TRBJ2-5, with D tentatively TRBD1 (6 bases). Germline V gene sequence: CDR1 LNHDA, CDR2 SQIVND (reference sequence). This CDR3 spans 13 amino acids. Trimming left V 2 bases short and J 5 bases short, with 9 bases between. CDR3 sequence: CASSITGMETQYF. In DNA, the CDR3 is TGTGCCAGTAGTATAACAGGGATGGAGACCCAGTACTTC.

This chain connects TRBV4-2 to TRBJ2-1, with 8 positions matching TRBD2. V gave up 6 bases and J gave up 3 bases; unmatched junction bases: 10. Germline V gives CDR1 LGHNA, CDR2 YNFKEQ. The CDR3 is 16 residues long. CDR3 amino acids: CASSRSGLEFYNEQFF. For the CDR3, the DNA is TGTGCCAGCAGTCGTTCGGGACTAGAGTTCTACAATGAGCAGTTCTTC.

This rearrangement joins TRBV19 to TRBJ1-1, with a possible D match to TRBD1 (5 bases). Trimming took 6 bases from V and 5 from J, leaving 13 bases between them. The CDR3 runs 13 residues. Germline V CDR1 and CDR2: LNHDA, SQIVND (reference sequence). Written as DNA, the CDR3 is TGTGCCAGTAGCCTTCCGGGGGGGACTGAAGCTTTCTTT. This codes for CASSLPGGTEAFF.

The chain is built from TRBV2 and TRBJ2-2; D not certain. Trimming removed 2 bases at V and 5 bases at J, with 6 bases between. There are 13 residues in the CDR3. CDR1 is SNHLY, CDR2 FYNNEI, per germline. The CDR3 region has the DNA TGTGCCAGCAGTGAATCCCCAACCGGGGAGCTGTTTTTT. Translated: CASSESPTGELFF. Supplemented by reference TRBV2 and TRBJ2-2, the full variable domain reads EPEVTQTPSHQVTQMGQEVILRCVPISNHLYFYWYRQILGQKVEFLVSFYNNEISEKSEIFDDQFSVERPDGSNFTLKIRSTKLEDSAMYFCASSESPTGELFFGEGSRLTVL.

V and J are TRBV5-1 and TRBJ2-5; 10 positions match TRBD2. The J call may be incorrect, as the DNA end agrees better with TRBJ2-7. This CDR3 spans 15 amino acids. Germline values: CDR1 SGHRS, CDR2 YFSETQ. CDR3 in amino acids: CASSLGAGGPYEQYF. DNA for the CDR3: TGCGCCAGCAGCTTGGGAGCGGGAGGGCCTTACGAGCAGTACTTC.

The chain joins TRBV5-8 to TRBJ1-2, with 8 bases that match TRBD1. Germline V gives CDR1 SGHTS, CDR2 YDEGEE. After removal of 0 bases from V and 4 bases from J, the junction contained 2 bases not matched to a gene. The CDR3 is made up of 14 amino acids. In DNA, the CDR3 is TGTGCCAGCAGCTTGGGGACAGGGTCCTATGGCTACACCTTC. This encodes CASSLGTGSYGYTF. Based on the CDR3 plus reference TRBV5-8 and TRBJ1-2, the full variable domain is EAGVTQSPTHLIKTRGQQATLRCSPISGHTSVYWYQQALGLGLQFLLWYDEGEERNRGNFPPRFSGRQFPNYSSELNVNALELEDSALYLCASSLGTGSYGYTFGSGTRLTVV.

The rearrangement uses TRBV5-6 and TRBJ2-1; weak D call: TRBD1 (6 bases). V dropped 7 bases and J dropped 3 bases, with 20 bases sitting between them. Germline assignment: CDR1 SGHDT and CDR2 YYEEEE. The length of the CDR3 is 16 residues. In DNA form, the CDR3 reads TGTGCCAGCCTAACAGGCCTAACAGGGCTCTACAATGAGCAGTTCTTC. This gives the protein CASLTGLTGLYNEQFF. The whole variable domain, filled in from reference TRBV5-6 and TRBJ2-1, reads DAGVTQSPTHLIKTRGQQVTLRCSPKSGHDTVSWYQQALGQGPQFIFQYYEEEERQRGNFPDRFSGHQFPNYSSELNVNALLLGDSALYLCASLTGLTGLYNEQFFGPGTRLTVL.

This clone was observed once. Other DNA sequences in the sample encode the same CDR3. The V and J genes are TRBV5-1 and TRBJ1-1; unclear D gene. Germline V gene sequence: CDR1 SGHRS, CDR2 YFSETQ. V shed 1 base and J shed 2 bases, with 6 bases lying between them. This CDR3 spans 13 amino acids. The CDR3 here is CASSLTVNTEAFF. The CDR3 coding sequence is TGCGCCAGCAGCTTGACAGTAAACACTGAAGCTTTCTTT.

The chain combines TRBV25-1 with TRBJ2-1; D is uncertain. CDR1 is MGHDK and CDR2 is SYGVNS in the germline V gene. There are 15 residues in the CDR3. The V end lost 7 bases, the J end lost 5 bases, and 18 bases lay between the germline ends. CDR3 region: CASTPILAVNNEQFF. The CDR3 DNA sequence: TGTGCCAGCACCCCCATCCTGGCGGTCAACAATGAGCAGTTCTTC.